This is a list of T cell receptor beta chains from one sample in a study of Ad26.COV2.S vaccination and SARS-CoV-2 variants. The method was immunoSEQ multiplex PCR; TCRdb's version includes in-frame clones alone and lacks a portion of them. The repertoire holds around 250,000 clones, with approximately 90% as singletons. The material sequenced was peripheral blood, taken in a trial of Ad26.COV2.S vaccine versus placebo. Every receptor here comes from a person between 18 and 65 years old who received the Ad26.COV2.S COVID-19 vaccine or a placebo. CDR3s include the opening cysteine and the closing phenylalanine or tryptophan. Fields, in order: clone size, J gene, D gene, V gene, CDR3 protein, CDR3 DNA. The D gene is left open where the match is weak. Where a row states a size, it is once, few, many or the class of an expanded clone; other rows omit it.

NA	TRBJ2-1	NA	TRBV9	CASSVAGTYNEQFF	TGTGCCAGCAGCGTAGCAGGGACCTACAATGAGCAGTTCTTC
NA	TRBJ2-7	TRBD1	TRBV6-1	CASSDVTGAYEQYF	TGTGCCAGCAGTGACGTGACAGGGGCCTACGAGCAGTACTTC
NA	TRBJ2-1	TRBD2	TRBV3-1/TRBV3-2	CASSRSGGSYNEQFF	TGTGCCAGCAGCCGATCGGGGGGCTCCTACAATGAGCAGTTCTTC
NA	TRBJ1-2	NA	TRBV11-2	CASSAPGLAYGYTF	TGTGCCAGCAGCGCTCCGGGACTGGCCTATGGCTACACCTTC
NA	TRBJ2-1	NA	TRBV12-3/TRBV12-4	CASSLIDDGEQFF	TGTGCCAGCAGTTTGATAGATGACGGAGAGCAGTTCTTC
NA	TRBJ2-1	TRBD1	TRBV29-1	CSVETPGQGTNEQFF	TGCAGCGTTGAGACGCCGGGACAGGGGACCAATGAGCAGTTCTTC
NA	TRBJ2-5	NA	TRBV11-2	CASSLETGGQYF	TGTGCCAGCAGCTTAGAAACTGGGGGCCAGTACTTC
NA	TRBJ2-1	TRBD1	TRBV2	CASSYEQGVNEQFF	TGTGCCAGCAGCTATGAACAGGGGGTCAATGAGCAGTTCTTC
NA	TRBJ2-5	NA	TRBV6-2/TRBV6-3	CASSNGETQYF	TGTGCCAGCAGCAACGGGGAGACCCAGTACTTC
NA	TRBJ1-1	NA	TRBV14	CASSQAGTKAFF	TGTGCCAGCAGCCAAGCCGGGACAAAAGCTTTCTTT
NA	TRBJ1-5	TRBD1	TRBV27	CASSRGTGRNQPQHF	TGTGCCAGCAGTCGTGGGACAGGGCGGAATCAGCCCCAGCATTTT
NA	TRBJ2-1	NA	TRBV20-1	CSASWTASNEQFF	TGCAGTGCTAGTTGGACAGCGAGCAATGAGCAGTTCTTC
once	TRBJ2-7	NA	TRBV7-2	CASSLAGGTNEQYF	TGTGCCAGCAGCTTAGCGGGGGGCACGAACGAGCAGTACTTC
NA	TRBJ2-3	NA	TRBV19	CATHGYRADTQYF	TGTGCCACTCATGGGTATCGCGCAGATACGCAGTATTTT
NA	TRBJ2-2	NA	TRBV7-9	CASSFQGYGELFF	TGTGCCAGCAGCTTCCAGGGCTACGGGGAGCTGTTTTTT
few	TRBJ2-1	TRBD2	TRBV5-1	CASSLRGAGGDNEQFF	TGCGCCAGCAGCTTGAGGGGCGCGGGAGGGGACAATGAGCAGTTCTTC
NA	TRBJ2-7	NA	TRBV4-1	CASSQYSPTNYEQYF	TGCGCCAGCAGCCAGTACAGCCCGACAAACTACGAGCAGTACTTC
NA	TRBJ1-1	TRBD1	TRBV5-6	CASSLGLVRGPPEAFF	TGTGCCAGCAGCTTGGGGCTCGTCAGGGGGCCCCCTGAAGCTTTCTTT
NA	TRBJ1-1	TRBD1	TRBV4-3	CASSQDQGAQGTEAFF	TGCGCCAGCAGCCAAGATCAGGGGGCCCAAGGCACTGAAGCTTTCTTT
NA	TRBJ1-5	TRBD1	TRBV3-1/TRBV3-2	CASSLTGDSNQPQHF	TGTGCCAGCAGCCTGACAGGGGATAGCAATCAGCCCCAGCATTTT
NA	TRBJ2-3	TRBD1	TRBV5-4	CASSVPGTGYTDTQYF	TGTGCCAGCAGCGTGCCCGGGACAGGGTACACAGATACGCAGTATTTT
NA	TRBJ2-3	TRBD2	TRBV7-6	CASSQDLGLAATDTQYF	TGTGCCAGCAGCCAGGACCTCGGACTAGCGGCCACAGATACGCAGTATTTT
NA	TRBJ2-1	TRBD2	TRBV4-3	CASSQERLAGMSYNEQFF	TGCGCCAGCAGCCAAGAGAGGCTAGCGGGGATGTCCTACAATGAGCAGTTCTTC
NA	TRBJ2-1	NA	TRBV9	CASSPRGARQGEQFF	TGTGCCAGCAGCCCCCGGGGGGCTCGTCAGGGTGAGCAGTTCTTC
NA	TRBJ1-1	NA	TRBV7-8	CASSSPGASGQGEAFF	TGTGCCAGCAGCTCTCCAGGGGCTTCAGGGCAGGGAGAAGCTTTCTTT
NA	TRBJ1-1	NA	TRBV25-1	CASSEPGQNTEAFF	TGTGCCAGCAGTGAGCCGGGACAGAACACTGAAGCTTTCTTT
NA	TRBJ1-1	NA	TRBV5-8	CASSFGDLRGNTEAFF	TGTGCCAGCAGCTTCGGGGACCTCCGAGGGAACACTGAAGCTTTCTTT
NA	TRBJ1-1	NA	TRBV10-3	CAISEVRGVAFF	TGTGCCATCAGTGAGGTACGTGGGGTGGCTTTCTTT
NA	TRBJ2-3	NA	TRBV19	CASSSPIATIDTQYF	TGTGCCAGTAGCAGCCCCATCGCAACAATAGATACGCAGTATTTT
NA	TRBJ2-1	TRBD2	TRBV13	CASSSTGLAAYNEQFF	TGTGCCAGCAGCTCGACGGGGCTAGCGGCCTACAATGAGCAGTTCTTC
NA	TRBJ1-5	TRBD1	TRBV19	CASSLGQGRGNQPQHF	TGTGCCAGTAGTCTGGGACAGGGTCGGGGCAATCAGCCCCAGCATTTT
NA	TRBJ1-2	TRBD1	TRBV4-2	CASSQGDRGAVYGYTF	TGTGCCAGCAGCCAAGGCGACAGGGGGGCGGTCTATGGCTACACCTTC
NA	TRBJ2-1	TRBD2	TRBV4-3	CASSQESGSLSYNEQFF	TGCGCCAGCAGCCAAGAAAGCGGGAGCCTTTCCTACAATGAGCAGTTCTTC
few	TRBJ1-3	NA	TRBV4-1	CASSQVASSRSGNTIYF	TGCGCCAGCAGCCAAGTGGCCAGTTCTCGCTCTGGAAACACCATATATTTT
once	TRBJ1-1	NA	TRBV27	CASSLYGRGWVNTEAFF	TGTGCCAGCAGTTTATATGGCAGGGGTTGGGTGAACACTGAAGCTTTCTTT
NA	TRBJ2-7	TRBD1	TRBV4-1	CASSQGRQGIDEQYF	TGCGCCAGCAGCCAAGGCCGACAGGGGATCGATGAGCAGTACTTC
NA	TRBJ2-3	NA	TRBV4-3	CASSQEPSGAGDTQYF	TGCGCCAGCAGCCAAGAGCCCTCCGGGGCCGGGGATACGCAGTATTTT
once	TRBJ2-5	NA	TRBV18	CASSPDRSGETQYF	TGTGCCAGCTCACCTGACAGGAGTGGAGAGACCCAGTACTTC
NA	TRBJ1-3	NA	TRBV4-3	CASSQSTDLRNTIYF	TGCGCCAGCAGCCAATCGACTGATCTGCGTAACACCATATATTTT
once	TRBJ2-1	TRBD1	TRBV5-1	CASSRTGAEGEQFF	TGCGCCAGCAGTCGGACAGGGGCCGAGGGTGAGCAGTTCTTC
NA	TRBJ2-1	NA	TRBV19	CASSIRARVNEQFF	TGTGCCAGTAGTATAAGAGCCAGGGTCAATGAGCAGTTCTTC
NA	TRBJ2-1	NA	TRBV5-6	CASSLEGGRSRLSEQFF	TGTGCCAGCAGCTTGGAGGGCGGTAGGTCTAGGTTGAGTGAGCAGTTCTTC
NA	TRBJ2-3	TRBD1	TRBV19	CASSIGEGQERF	TGTGCCAGTAGTATTGGTGAGGGACAGGAGCGTTTT
NA	TRBJ2-5	NA	TRBV6-7	CASSYSGFALGETQYF	TGTGCCAGCAGTTACTCGGGGTTTGCGTTGGGCGAGACCCAGTACTTC
few	TRBJ2-3	NA	TRBV7-9	CASSHATGGPDTQYF	TGTGCCAGCAGTCATGCTACCGGGGGCCCAGATACGCAGTATTTT
NA	TRBJ2-7	TRBD1	TRBV5-7	CASSLAAGTGVLHEQYF	TGTGCCAGCAGCTTGGCCGCCGGGACAGGGGTTTTACACGAGCAGTACTTC
NA	TRBJ1-2	NA	TRBV5-1	CASTIGEGYGYTF	TGCGCCAGCACCATAGGGGAAGGATATGGCTACACCTTC
NA	TRBJ1-6	NA	TRBV5-4	CASSPDHNSPLHF	TGTGCCAGCAGTCCGGACCATAATTCACCCCTCCACTTT
NA	TRBJ1-3	NA	TRBV4-3	CASSQENQALSGNTIYF	TGCGCCAGCAGCCAGGAAAATCAGGCCCTCTCTGGAAACACCATATATTTT
few	TRBJ1-1	NA	TRBV5-1	CASSQMTDTEAFF	TGCGCCAGCAGCCAAATGACAGACACTGAAGCTTTCTTT
NA	TRBJ2-3	NA	TRBV11-2	CASSLGLALADTQYF	TGTGCCAGCAGCTTAGGGCTAGCGCTCGCAGATACGCAGTATTTT
NA	TRBJ2-3	TRBD2	TRBV29-1	CSVDSGSRLTDTQYF	TGCAGCGTTGATAGCGGGAGTCGCCTCACAGATACGCAGTATTTT
once	TRBJ2-4	TRBD1	TRBV6-2/TRBV6-3	CASSYSPGQGKNIQYF	TGTGCCAGCAGTTACTCTCCGGGACAGGGCAAAAACATTCAGTACTTC